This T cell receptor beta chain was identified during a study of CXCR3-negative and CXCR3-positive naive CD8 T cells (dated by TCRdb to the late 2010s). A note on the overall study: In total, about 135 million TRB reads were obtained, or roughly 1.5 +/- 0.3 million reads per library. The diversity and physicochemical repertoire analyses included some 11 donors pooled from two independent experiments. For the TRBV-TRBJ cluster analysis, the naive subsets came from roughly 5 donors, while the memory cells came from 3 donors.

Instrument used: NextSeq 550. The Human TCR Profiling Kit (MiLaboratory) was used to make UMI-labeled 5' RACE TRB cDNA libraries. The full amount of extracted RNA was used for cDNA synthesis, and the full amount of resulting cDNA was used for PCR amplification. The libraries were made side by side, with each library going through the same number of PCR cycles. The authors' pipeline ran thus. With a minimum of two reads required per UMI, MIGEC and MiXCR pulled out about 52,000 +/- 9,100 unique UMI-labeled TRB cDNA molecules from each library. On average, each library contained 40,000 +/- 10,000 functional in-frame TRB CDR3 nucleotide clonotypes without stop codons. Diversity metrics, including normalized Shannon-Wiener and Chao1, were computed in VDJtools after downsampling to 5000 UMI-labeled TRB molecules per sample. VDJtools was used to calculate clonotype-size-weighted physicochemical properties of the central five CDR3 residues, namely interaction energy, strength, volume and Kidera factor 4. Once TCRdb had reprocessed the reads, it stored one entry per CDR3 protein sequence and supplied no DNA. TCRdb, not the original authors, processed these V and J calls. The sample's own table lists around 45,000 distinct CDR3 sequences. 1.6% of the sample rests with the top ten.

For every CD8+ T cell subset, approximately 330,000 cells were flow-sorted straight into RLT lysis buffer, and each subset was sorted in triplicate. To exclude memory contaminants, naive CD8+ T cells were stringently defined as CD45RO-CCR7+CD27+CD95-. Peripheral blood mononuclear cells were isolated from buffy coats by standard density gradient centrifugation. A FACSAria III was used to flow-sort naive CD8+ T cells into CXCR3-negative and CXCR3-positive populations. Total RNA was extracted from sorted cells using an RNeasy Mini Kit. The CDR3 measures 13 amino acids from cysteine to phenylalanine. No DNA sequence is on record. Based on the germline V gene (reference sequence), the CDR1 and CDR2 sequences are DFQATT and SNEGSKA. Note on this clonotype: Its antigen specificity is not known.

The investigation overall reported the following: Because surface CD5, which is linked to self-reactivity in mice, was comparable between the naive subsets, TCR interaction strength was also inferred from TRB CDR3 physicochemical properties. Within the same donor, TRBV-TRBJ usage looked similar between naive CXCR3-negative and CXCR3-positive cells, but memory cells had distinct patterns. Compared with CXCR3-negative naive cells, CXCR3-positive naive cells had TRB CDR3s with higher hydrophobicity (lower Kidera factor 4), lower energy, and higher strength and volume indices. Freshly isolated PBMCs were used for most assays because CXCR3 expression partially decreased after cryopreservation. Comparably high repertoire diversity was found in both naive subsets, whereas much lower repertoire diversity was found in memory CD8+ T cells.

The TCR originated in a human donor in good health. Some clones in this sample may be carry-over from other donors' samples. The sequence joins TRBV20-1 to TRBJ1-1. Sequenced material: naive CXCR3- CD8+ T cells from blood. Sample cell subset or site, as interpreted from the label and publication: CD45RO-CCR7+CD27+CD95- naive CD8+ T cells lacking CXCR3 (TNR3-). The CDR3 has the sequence CSARTQKNTEAFF.